This passage covers 12 T cell receptor beta chains from one sample sequenced in a study of blood T cell repertoires in COVID-19. Here immunoSEQ multiplex PCR was the method, and the copy in TCRdb shows in-frame clones only, minus some. This table has approximately 97,000 clones, over 75% appearing once. The sequenced sample consisted of peripheral blood. The receptors derive from a human donor in a cohort sampled during active COVID-19.

The chain is built from TRBV6-5 and TRBJ2-3, with 7 bases identical to TRBD2. The CDR3 sequence is 14 residues long. V lost 3 bases, J lost 4 bases, and 4 bases stayed unmatched. Germline V gives CDR1 MNHEY, CDR2 SVGAGI. CDR3 sequence reads: CASSYAGVADTQYF. CDR3 DNA: TGTGCCAGCAGTTATGCGGGGGTCGCAGATACGCAGTATTTT.

The rearrangement links TRBV4-1 to TRBJ2-7; tentatively, D is TRBD2 (6 bases). The CDR3 has 15 residues. V gave up 3 bases and J gave up 2 bases, with 14 bases separating them. In germline, CDR1 is MGHRA, CDR2 YSYEKL. For the CDR3, the DNA is TGCGCCAGCAGCCAGTTGGAGGGATCGACCTACGAGCAGTACTTC. This sequence encodes CASSQLEGSTYEQYF.

The rearrangement joins TRBV6-4 to TRBJ1-6, with D unresolved. Germline CDR1 reads MRHNA; CDR2 reads SNTAGT. This CDR3 has 15 amino acids. V lost 3 bases and J 5 bases, leaving 11 bases between the germline ends. The CDR3 here is CASSEVEGDNSPLHF. In DNA form, the CDR3 reads TGTGCCAGCAGTGAAGTTGAGGGAGATAATTCACCCCTCCACTTT.

The chain uses TRBV19 and TRBJ2-5; possibly TRBD1 for D (6 bases). Deletions cut 1 base from V and 4 bases from J, with 19 bases between. Germline lookup yields CDR1 LNHDA and CDR2 SQIVND (reference sequence). This CDR3 is 17 amino acids long. The CDR3 here is CASSIGAGAGLGETQYF. In nucleotides, the CDR3 is TGTGCCAGTAGTATAGGGGCAGGGGCAGGATTGGGAGAGACCCAGTACTTC.

The rearrangement joins TRBV15 to TRBJ2-1; 11 bases are a match to TRBD2. V was clipped by 4 bases and J by 7 bases; unmatched bases: 12. Germline assignment: CDR1 LNHNV and CDR2 YYDKDF (reference sequence). The CDR3 extends over 17 amino acids. The CDR3 is CATSKLNLAGGKNEQFF. CDR3 sequence (DNA): TGTGCCACCAGCAAACTCAATCTAGCGGGAGGTAAGAATGAGCAGTTCTTC. The full variable domain, its missing parts supplied by reference TRBV15 and TRBJ2-1, is DAMVIQNPRYQVTQFGKPVTLSCSQTLNHNVMYWYQQKSSQAPKLLFHYYDKDFNNEADTPDNFQSRRPNTSFCFLDIRSPGLGDTAMYLCATSKLNLAGGKNEQFFGPGTRLTVL.

This clone appeared a few times. The CDR3 region is CASSQDPAASNTIYF. CDR3 in DNA: TGTGCCAGCAGCCAAGATCCCGCGGCGTCAAACACCATATATTTT. This chain links TRBV3-1 (or the pseudogene TRBV3-2) with TRBJ1-3; D remains ambiguous. V lost 0 bases, J lost 6 bases, and 12 bases lay in between. CDR3 length: 15 residues. Germline CDR1 reads LGHDT; CDR2 reads YNNKEL (reference sequence).

This chain connects TRBV24-1 to TRBJ2-2, with a possible D match to TRBD1 (5 bases). Germline-derived CDR1 and CDR2 are KGHDR and SFDVKD. This CDR3 has 13 amino acids. The V end lost 5 bases, the J end lost 4 bases, and 7 bases lay between the germline ends. The CDR3 reads CATSGTGTGELFF. The CDR3, as DNA: TGTGCCACCAGTGGTACAGGCACCGGGGAGCTGTTTTTT.

This clone was observed a single time. The chain joins TRBV19 to TRBJ2-3; 7 bases align to TRBD2. V lost 5 bases, J lost 2 bases, and 7 bases stayed unmatched. Germline CDR1 and CDR2: LNHDA and SQIVND (reference sequence). The CDR3 contains 15 residues. CDR3: CASSGSSGYTDTQYF. The CDR3, as DNA: TGTGCCAGTAGTGGGTCTAGCGGATACACAGATACGCAGTATTTT.

V usage is TRBV19 and J usage is TRBJ2-1; 7 bases align to TRBD2. V was clipped by 7 bases and J by 8 bases; unmatched bases: 14. Germline CDR1 and CDR2: LNHDA and SQIVND (reference sequence). The CDR3 covers 15 residues. The CDR3 DNA reads as TGTGCCAGTACCCACAACTCGGACGCGGGGGATGAGCAGTTCTTC. It specifies CASTHNSDAGDEQFF.

V is TRBV11-2 and J is TRBJ2-7; possibly TRBD2 for D (6 bases). The CDR3 spans 15 residues. V was shortened by 5 bases and J by 2 bases, with 16 bases between the two germline ends. Germline V gene lookup returns CDR1 SGHAT and CDR2 FQNNGV. Written as DNA, the CDR3 is TGTGCCAGCAGCCCCATCTGGGGGGAGACCTACGAGCAGTACTTC. Its protein is CASSPIWGETYEQYF.

The chain carries TRBV4-3 and TRBJ2-3, with 10 positions matching TRBD2. In germline, CDR1 is LGHNA, CDR2 YSLEER. This CDR3 comprises 16 residues. V trimming: 1 base; J trimming: 6 bases; junction bases outside the gene matches: 7. CDR3 DNA: TGCGCCAGCAGCCAAGGTCCTAGCGGGAGTGGGGATACGCAGTATTTT. Amino acids: CASSQGPSGSGDTQYF.

This clone was counted a few times. This chain links TRBV19 with TRBJ1-5, with D possibly being TRBD1 (5 bases). V was shortened by 5 bases and J by 2 bases, with 10 bases between the two germline ends. This CDR3 is built from 14 residues. Germline V gene lookup returns CDR1 LNHDA and CDR2 SQIVND (reference sequence). The CDR3 DNA is TGTGCCAGTAGTGGGGGAGGTGGCAATCAGCCCCAGCATTTT. It yields the protein CASSGGGGNQPQHF.